Following are 11 T cell receptor beta chains from one sample sequenced in a study of T cell repertoires in aging, cancer and after chemotherapy. A mixed TRB-A/B primer pool amplified rearranged TRB by multiplex touch-down PCR. TCRdb re-called the multiplex PCR reads through MiXCR, storing one row per CDR3 protein. In the table there are several thousand distinct CDR3 sequences, roughly 32% of which are singletons. TCR beta rearrangements were amplified from peripheral blood genomic DNA. Sequencing was carried out using blood. The receptors derive from a human donor in good health.

This rearrangement joins TRBV12-5 to TRBJ2-1, with D unresolved. The CDR3 has 12 residues. CDR1 and CDR2 from the germline V gene are LGHNT and FRNRAP. V lost 4 bases and J lost 4, with 5 bases in between. The CDR3 DNA is TGTGCTAGTGGTTATGGATACAATGAGCAGTTCTTC. As protein: CASGYGYNEQFF.

The chain combines TRBV6-1 with TRBJ1-2; 7 bases match TRBD1. This CDR3 contains 16 residues. Germline V CDR1 and CDR2: MNHNS, SASEGT. The trim removed 7 bases at V and 7 bases at J, leaving 18 bases unmatched. In nucleotides, the CDR3 is TGTGCCAGCAACTATCAAAGGGGAGGGGGCGTCGGTGGCTACACCTTC. Translation gives CASNYQRGGGVGGYTF.

This chain links TRBV5-6 with TRBJ1-5, with D tentatively TRBD1 (6 bases). Between the trimmed V and J ends, which lost 1 base and 7 bases, there was a span of 15 bases. CDR3 length: 15 residues. Germline values: CDR1 SGHDT, CDR2 YYEEEE. CDR3: CASSLREQGGQPQHF. The CDR3 region has the DNA TGTGCCAGCAGCTTGAGGGAACAGGGAGGGCAGCCCCAGCATTTT.

Relative to its sample, this clonotype is medium-sized (0.01 to 0.1%). V usage is TRBV6-5 and J usage is TRBJ2-1; 14 bases are shared with TRBD2. Germline V gene data show CDR1 as MNHEY and CDR2 as SVGAGI. This CDR3 comprises 16 residues. The V and J ends lost 6 bases and 7 bases, in that order; junction bases with no gene match: 8. CDR3 loop: CASRRAGTSGSNEQFF. The CDR3 coding sequence is TGTGCCAGCAGACGGGCAGGGACTAGCGGGAGTAATGAGCAGTTCTTC.

The rearrangement uses TRBV6-1 and TRBJ2-5; 7 nucleotides line up with TRBD1. With V trimmed by 5 bases and J by 4 bases, 10 bases remained unmatched. Per the germline V gene, CDR1 is MNHNS and CDR2 is SASEGT. The CDR3 loop spans 15 amino acids. This CDR3 reads CASSKLATGVETQYF. CDR3 bases: TGTGCCAGCAGTAAGCTGGCTACAGGGGTAGAGACCCAGTACTTC.

This clonotype was recorded only once. This chain uses TRBV6-5 with TRBJ2-7; the match to TRBD2 covers 12 bases. With V trimmed by 6 bases and J by 0 bases, 12 bases remained unmatched. CDR1 and CDR2 from the germline V gene are MNHEY and SVGAGI. The CDR3 totals 18 residues. The CDR3 reads CASSAGLAGVGSSYEQYF. CDR3 bases: TGTGCCAGCAGCGCGGGACTAGCGGGTGTGGGGAGCTCCTACGAGCAGTACTTC.

This clonotype was recorded a few times. The V call is TRBV5-6, the J call TRBJ2-7; 8 bases are shared with TRBD2. In germline, CDR1 is SGHDT, CDR2 YYEEEE. The V gene end was trimmed by 6 bases and the J gene end by 1 base; junction bases not matched to a gene: 12. The CDR3 runs 16 residues. Written as DNA, the CDR3 is TGTGCCAGCACCACGAAGACAACTAGCGGATCCTACGAGCAGTACTTC. This sequence encodes CASTTKTTSGSYEQYF.

The chain has TRBV19 and TRBJ2-4; the match to TRBD2 covers 11 bases. Trimming at V came to 6 bases and at J to 7 bases, leaving 5 bases not matched to a gene. Germline CDR1 is LNHDA and CDR2 is SQIVND (reference sequence). The CDR3 length is 14 residues. This CDR3 is CASRDVAGGNIQYF. The CDR3 DNA sequence: TGTGCCAGTAGGGACGTAGCGGGAGGGAACATTCAGTACTTC.

The CDR3 sequence is CASKTGGLNTEAFF. The CDR3 bases are TGTGCCAGCAAAACAGGGGGGCTGAACACTGAAGCTTTCTTT. The rearrangement joins TRBV12-3 or TRBV12-4 to TRBJ1-1, with 8 bases matching TRBD1. The CDR3 has 14 residues. J lost 0 bases, V lost 7 bases, and 4 bases had no gene match.

The V gene is TRBV7-2, the J gene TRBJ2-5; a weak D match, TRBD2 (6 bases). V was cut by 3 bases and J by 3 bases, with 8 bases left in between. This CDR3 has 13 residues. Germline CDR1 is SGHTA and CDR2 is FQGNSA. In nucleotides, the CDR3 is TGTGCCAGCAGCTTCGGGACTGAAGAGACCCAGTACTTC. This sequence encodes CASSFGTEETQYF.

This clonotype was detected a few times. V and J are TRBV30 and TRBJ2-7, with D unresolved. V was clipped by 7 bases and J by 2 bases, with 18 bases between them. Germline CDR1 is GTSNPN and CDR2 is SVGIG (reference sequence). The CDR3 consists of 14 residues. CDR3 residues: CASRGPAGPYEQYF. The CDR3 region has the DNA TGTGCCTCCCGCGGACCGGCCGGCCCCTACGAGCAGTACTTC.